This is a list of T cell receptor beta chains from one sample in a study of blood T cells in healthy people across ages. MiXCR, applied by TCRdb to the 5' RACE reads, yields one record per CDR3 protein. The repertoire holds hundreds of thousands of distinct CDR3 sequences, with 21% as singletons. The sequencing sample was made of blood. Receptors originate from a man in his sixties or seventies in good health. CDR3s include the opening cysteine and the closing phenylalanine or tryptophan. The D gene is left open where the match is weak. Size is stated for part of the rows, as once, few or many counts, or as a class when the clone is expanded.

CDR3 DNA: TGTGCCAGCAGTCTCACTACTAGCGGGGGATTCACAGATACGCAGTATTTT
CDR3 protein: CASSLTTSGGFTDTQYF
clone size: -
J gene: TRBJ2-3
D gene: TRBD2
V gene: TRBV3-1

CDR3 DNA: TGTGCCAGCAGTGGGGGACAGACCTACGAGCAGTACTTC
CDR3 protein: CASSGGQTYEQYF
clone size: few
J gene: TRBJ2-7
D gene: TRBD1
V gene: TRBV2

CDR3 DNA: TGTGCCAGCAGTGAAGCGCCCGTGGGAATCTATGGCTACACCTTC
CDR3 protein: CASSEAPVGIYGYTF
clone size: few
J gene: TRBJ1-2
D gene: -
V gene: TRBV2

CDR3 DNA: TGCGCCAGCAGTGATGCTAGCGGGAGGGCCTTCTACAATGAGCAGTTCTTC
CDR3 protein: CASSDASGRAFYNEQFF
clone size: many
J gene: TRBJ2-1
D gene: TRBD2
V gene: TRBV5-1

CDR3 DNA: TGTGCCAGCAGTTTATTTACAGGGACTGGGGAGCAGTACTTC
CDR3 protein: CASSLFTGTGEQYF
clone size: -
J gene: TRBJ2-7
D gene: -
V gene: TRBV28

CDR3 DNA: TGCAGTGCTAGAGATCAGAGAACAGGGGATTCTTGGACCCAGTACTTC
CDR3 protein: CSARDQRTGDSWTQYF
clone size: few
J gene: TRBJ2-5
D gene: TRBD1
V gene: TRBV20-1

CDR3 DNA: TGTGCCAGCAGTTTTAGTATAGGGGGCTCCACCGGGGAGCTGTTTTTT
CDR3 protein: CASSFSIGGSTGELFF
clone size: few
J gene: TRBJ2-2
D gene: TRBD1
V gene: TRBV28

CDR3 DNA: TGTGCCAGCAGCTTGGTCCGGAGCTGGGGTGATGAGCAGTTCTTC
CDR3 protein: CASSLVRSWGDEQFF
clone size: -
J gene: TRBJ2-1
D gene: -
V gene: TRBV5-5

CDR3 DNA: TGTGCCAGCAGTTTACCGGGGGTCGCCTACAATGAGCAGTTCTTC
CDR3 protein: CASSLPGVAYNEQFF
clone size: once
J gene: TRBJ2-1
D gene: -
V gene: TRBV27

CDR3 DNA: TGCAGTGCCCGGGACAACACTGAAGCTTTCTTT
CDR3 protein: CSARDNTEAFF
clone size: few
J gene: TRBJ1-1
D gene: -
V gene: TRBV20-1

CDR3 DNA: TGTGCCAGCAGCTTAGGACGGCTAGCGGTTGGAGGAATGGAGACCCAGTACTTC
CDR3 protein: CASSLGRLAVGGMETQYF
clone size: many
J gene: TRBJ2-5
D gene: TRBD2
V gene: TRBV7-9

CDR3 DNA: TGTGCCAGCAGCGTAGGTGCGCCTTACAATGAGCAGTTCTTC
CDR3 protein: CASSVGAPYNEQFF
clone size: few
J gene: TRBJ2-1
D gene: -
V gene: TRBV9

CDR3 DNA: TGTGCCAGCAGATCGGAGGGGGACCCTAATGAAAAACTGTTTTTT
CDR3 protein: CASRSEGDPNEKLFF
clone size: few
J gene: TRBJ1-4
D gene: -
V gene: TRBV5-5

CDR3 DNA: TGTGCCAGCAGACCAACCCGGGAGCACGTCTACGAGCAGTACTTC
CDR3 protein: CASRPTREHVYEQYF
clone size: -
J gene: TRBJ2-7
D gene: -
V gene: TRBV6-5

CDR3 DNA: TGTGCCAGCAGTTTAGCACTAGCGGGAGATAGCACAGATGCGCAGTATTTT
CDR3 protein: CASSLALAGDSTDAQYF
clone size: once
J gene: TRBJ2-3
D gene: TRBD2
V gene: TRBV12-3/TRBV12-4

CDR3 DNA: TGCAGTGCTAGAGGGGTAGCCAAAAACATTCAGTACTTC
CDR3 protein: CSARGVAKNIQYF
clone size: few
J gene: TRBJ2-4
D gene: -
V gene: TRBV20-1

CDR3 DNA: TGTGCCAGCAGCTTGACGGGAAGGGGTTCTTATCAGCCCCAGCATTTT
CDR3 protein: CASSLTGRGSYQPQHF
clone size: many
J gene: TRBJ1-5
D gene: -
V gene: TRBV7-8

CDR3 DNA: TGTGCCATCAGTTCTAGCGGGCCCACCGGGGAGCTGTTTTTT
CDR3 protein: CAISSSGPTGELFF
clone size: -
J gene: TRBJ2-2
D gene: TRBD2
V gene: TRBV10-3

CDR3 DNA: TGTGCCAGCTCACCACTAGCGGGAGAGCCCTACGAGCAGTACTTC
CDR3 protein: CASSPLAGEPYEQYF
clone size: -
J gene: TRBJ2-7
D gene: TRBD2
V gene: TRBV18

CDR3 DNA: TGCGCCACCACCGAGACCGGGAGCCCTACAGATACGCAGTATTTT
CDR3 protein: CATTETGSPTDTQYF
clone size: few
J gene: TRBJ2-3
D gene: -
V gene: TRBV5-1

CDR3 DNA: TGTGCCAGCAGTGTGGAAGTGACAGATACGCAGTATTTT
CDR3 protein: CASSVEVTDTQYF
clone size: -
J gene: TRBJ2-3
D gene: -
V gene: TRBV6-4

CDR3 DNA: TGTGCCAGCAGCCCCCCATTGGCTGGGGCCAACGTCCTGACTTTC
CDR3 protein: CASSPPLAGANVLTF
clone size: -
J gene: TRBJ2-6
D gene: -
V gene: TRBV11-3

CDR3 DNA: TGCGCCAGCAGCCACCTTTCCGGGACCATAAACATTCAGTACTTC
CDR3 protein: CASSHLSGTINIQYF
clone size: few
J gene: TRBJ2-4
D gene: -
V gene: TRBV4-1

CDR3 DNA: TGCGCCAGCAGCCAAGATGTCGTTAGGGTTCAGTACTTC
CDR3 protein: CASSQDVVRVQYF
clone size: -
J gene: TRBJ2-4
D gene: -
V gene: TRBV4-1

CDR3 DNA: TGTGCCAGCAGAAGGGGGCGGGACCGTGCATCATACGAGCAGTACTTC
CDR3 protein: CASRRGRDRASYEQYF
clone size: few
J gene: TRBJ2-7
D gene: -
V gene: TRBV21-1

CDR3 DNA: TGTGCCAGCAGTGCCCGGGACAGGGCCTTTGAAGCTTTCTTT
CDR3 protein: CASSARDRAFEAFF
clone size: few
J gene: TRBJ1-1
D gene: TRBD1
V gene: TRBV7-9

CDR3 DNA: TGCAGTGCTAGCGACAGGGGAAATGAGCAGTTCTTC
CDR3 protein: CSASDRGNEQFF
clone size: few
J gene: TRBJ2-1
D gene: TRBD1
V gene: TRBV20-1

CDR3 DNA: TGCGCCAGCAGCCTCAGCGGGAGACGGGAGACCCAGTACTTC
CDR3 protein: CASSLSGRRETQYF
clone size: -
J gene: TRBJ2-5
D gene: TRBD2
V gene: TRBV5-1

CDR3 DNA: TGTGCCAGCAGCGCGACAGGGGCGGCTGGAGGAAACACCATATATTTT
CDR3 protein: CASSATGAAGGNTIYF
clone size: many
J gene: TRBJ1-3
D gene: -
V gene: TRBV21-1

CDR3 DNA: TGTGCCAGCAGTTACCTGCCTAGGGCTGGAAACACCATATATTTT
CDR3 protein: CASSYLPRAGNTIYF
clone size: -
J gene: TRBJ1-3
D gene: -
V gene: TRBV6-5

CDR3 DNA: TGCGCCAGCAGCTTGGACGCGGGAGGTACAGATACGCAGTATTTT
CDR3 protein: CASSLDAGGTDTQYF
clone size: few
J gene: TRBJ2-3
D gene: TRBD2
V gene: TRBV5-1

CDR3 DNA: TGTGCCAGCAGCGAAACAGGGTCCTCTAATGAAAAACTGTTTTTT
CDR3 protein: CASSETGSSNEKLFF
clone size: few
J gene: TRBJ1-4
D gene: -
V gene: TRBV7-2

CDR3 DNA: TGTGCCAGTAGGACCGGGACAGGGATGACCGGGGAGCTGTTTTTT
CDR3 protein: CASRTGTGMTGELFF
clone size: few
J gene: TRBJ2-2
D gene: TRBD1
V gene: TRBV19

CDR3 DNA: TGTGCCAGCAGGAGGACAGGCCGATTAAAGGCCAAAAACATTCAGTACTTC
CDR3 protein: CASRRTGRLKAKNIQYF
clone size: few
J gene: TRBJ2-4
D gene: TRBD1
V gene: TRBV12-3/TRBV12-4

CDR3 DNA: TGTGCCAGCAGTTACTCCTTTACCAATCAGCCCCAGCATTTT
CDR3 protein: CASSYSFTNQPQHF
clone size: many
J gene: TRBJ1-5
D gene: -
V gene: TRBV6-2/TRBV6-3

CDR3 DNA: TGTGCCAGCAGTGAAGCGGGAGGGCCGGGCAATGAGCAGTTCTTC
CDR3 protein: CASSEAGGPGNEQFF
clone size: -
J gene: TRBJ2-1
D gene: TRBD2
V gene: TRBV2

CDR3 DNA: TGCGCCAGCAGCCCCCTCACGAGCTCCTGCAATGAGCAGTTCTTC
CDR3 protein: CASSPLTSSCNEQFF
clone size: few
J gene: TRBJ2-1
D gene: -
V gene: TRBV4-1

CDR3 DNA: TGCAGTGCTAGTACAGGGGGTTCCTACGAGCAGTACTTC
CDR3 protein: CSASTGGSYEQYF
clone size: -
J gene: TRBJ2-7
D gene: TRBD1
V gene: TRBV20-1

CDR3 DNA: TGTGCCAGCAGCTTAGTGGTAGCTGATGGCTACGAGCAGTACTTC
CDR3 protein: CASSLVVADGYEQYF
clone size: few
J gene: TRBJ2-7
D gene: -
V gene: TRBV7-2

CDR3 DNA: TGTGCCAGCAGTGAAAACGGGCCCGGGAACCCAGATACGCAGTATTTT
CDR3 protein: CASSENGPGNPDTQYF
clone size: few
J gene: TRBJ2-3
D gene: -
V gene: TRBV6-1

CDR3 DNA: TGCAGTGCTTCGGACAGCCACACTGAAGCTTTCTTT
CDR3 protein: CSASDSHTEAFF
clone size: -
J gene: TRBJ1-1
D gene: -
V gene: TRBV20-1

CDR3 DNA: TGTGCCACCGATTCTGGGGGAGCAGAGACCCAGTACTTC
CDR3 protein: CATDSGGAETQYF
clone size: few
J gene: TRBJ2-5
D gene: -
V gene: TRBV25-1

CDR3 DNA: TGTGCCAGCAGGGATTCGCTCTACGAGCAGTACTTC
CDR3 protein: CASRDSLYEQYF
clone size: -
J gene: TRBJ2-7
D gene: -
V gene: TRBV6-2/TRBV6-3

CDR3 DNA: TGTGCCCGCAGTGAATCAAACGGAGAGACCCAGTACTTC
CDR3 protein: CARSESNGETQYF
clone size: -
J gene: TRBJ2-5
D gene: -
V gene: TRBV6-1

CDR3 DNA: TGTGCCAGCAGCTACGGACAGGGGGTCGCGCGTGGCACCGGGGAGCTGTTTTTT
CDR3 protein: CASSYGQGVARGTGELFF
clone size: many
J gene: TRBJ2-2
D gene: TRBD1
V gene: TRBV5-6

CDR3 DNA: TGTGCCAGCTCCCGGAAGGGACTGTTTATCTACGAGCAGTACTTC
CDR3 protein: CASSRKGLFIYEQYF
clone size: -
J gene: TRBJ2-7
D gene: -
V gene: TRBV27

CDR3 DNA: TGTGCCACCAGTGATTCGACCGGGACCACGACTAATGAGCAGTTCTTC
CDR3 protein: CATSDSTGTTTNEQFF
clone size: -
J gene: TRBJ2-1
D gene: -
V gene: TRBV24-1

CDR3 DNA: TGTGCCAGCAGCACAACGACAGGAGGGGGAGGGGATACGCAGTATTTT
CDR3 protein: CASSTTTGGGGDTQYF
clone size: few
J gene: TRBJ2-3
D gene: -
V gene: TRBV3-1

CDR3 DNA: TGCAGCGTCGGCACCGGGACAGATACCTACAATGGGCAGTTCTTC
CDR3 protein: CSVGTGTDTYNGQFF
clone size: few
J gene: TRBJ2-1
D gene: TRBD1
V gene: TRBV29-1

CDR3 DNA: TGCGCCAGCAGCCAAGGACTAGCGGCCCGTGGGACCCAGTACTTC
CDR3 protein: CASSQGLAARGTQYF
clone size: -
J gene: TRBJ2-5
D gene: TRBD2
V gene: TRBV4-1

CDR3 DNA: TGTGCCAGCAGCCGAATGACAGGGGGTGACATTCAGTACTTC
CDR3 protein: CASSRMTGGDIQYF
clone size: few
J gene: TRBJ2-4
D gene: TRBD1
V gene: TRBV12-3/TRBV12-4

CDR3 DNA: TGCAGTGCTAGTTTCCCCCAAGAGACCCAGTACTTC
CDR3 protein: CSASFPQETQYF
clone size: -
J gene: TRBJ2-5
D gene: -
V gene: TRBV20-1

CDR3 DNA: TGTGCCAGCAGACGGAGACAGTACAATGAGCAGTTCTTC
CDR3 protein: CASRRRQYNEQFF
clone size: once
J gene: TRBJ2-1
D gene: -
V gene: TRBV5-6

CDR3 DNA: TGTGCCAGCAGCAATGACAGGGGGCGGGGAGCTTTCTTT
CDR3 protein: CASSNDRGRGAFF
clone size: few
J gene: TRBJ1-1
D gene: TRBD1
V gene: TRBV7-9